This TCR beta chain was profiled in a study of CD8+ T cells in alopecia areata. Across the whole study: In an open-label trial, patients got 5 to 10 mg tofacitinib twice daily.

The junction had 5 bases not matched to a gene; V was cut back by 3 bases and J by 4 bases. The germline gives CDR1 SGDLS, CDR2 YYNGEE. This CDR3 spans 14 amino acids. The treatment was: oral pan-JAK inhibitor, 5-10 mg twice daily. Overall study findings and caveats: Lesional tissue from the scalp (especially in alopecia totalis/universalis) showed higher clonality than normal scalp. Scalp clonality and expanded CD8+ clones among the top 100 fell significantly with tofacitinib.

Following RNA extraction, reverse transcription yielded cDNA that acted as the sequencing template. Using immunoSEQ multiplex PCR, the repertoire was profiled, and TCRdb retains in-frame clones only, with some absent. The top ten clones hold around 4.3% of a sample with about 210,000 clones, 50% to 75% of them seen once. This clone occurred a few times. The antigen remains undetermined. This chain uses TRBV9 with TRBJ2-5, with TRBD2 matching over 8 bases. This TCR came from a human donor with alopecia areata. The specimen comprised CD4+ T cells sorted from blood, sampled at week 4, from a patient treated with tofacitinib. CDR3 protein: CASSAGTRGETQYF. CDR3 in DNA: TGTGCCAGCAGCGCCGGGACTAGGGGAGAGACCCAGTACTTC.